This TCR beta chain stems from a study of CXCR3-negative and CXCR3-positive naive CD8 T cells. Findings of the study overall: The TRB CDR3s that CXCR3-positive naive cells carried were more hydrophobic than those of CXCR3-negative naive cells.

To note about this clonotype: The antigen is undetermined.

With UMI labels, 5' RACE was used to prepare the TRB cDNA libraries. TCRdb reanalyzed the 5' RACE reads and collapses them to one entry per CDR3 protein, without DNA. This sample's table has 90,000 to 100,000 distinct CDR3 sequences. The CDR3 has 13 residues. CDR1 and CDR2 (germline): MDHEN, SYDVKM. Sequencing was performed on naive CXCR3+ CD8+ T cells from blood. Subset meaning: CD45RO-CCR7+CD27+CD95- naive CD8+ T cells expressing CXCR3 (TNR3+). This rearrangement joins TRBV28 to TRBJ2-5. The TCR sequence derives from a human donor in good health. Some clones in this sample may be carry-over from other donors' samples. This CDR3 is CASSSPNQETQYF.